Below are 31 T cell receptor beta chains sequenced from a single sample in a study of blood T cells in healthy people across ages. Through a sample-barcoded 5' primer and a J-beta primer mix, a second PCR was run for 7 to 11 cycles. In TCRdb, the 5' RACE reads were re-called with MiXCR into one record per CDR3 protein. The data contain 1,500,000 or so distinct CDR3 sequences, 59% of them singletons. The sequencing sample was made of blood. The receptors come from a man aged 18 to 35 in good health.

In this sample, this clonotype turned up once. This sequence joins TRBV14 and TRBJ2-1; a possible D gene is TRBD2 (6 bases). CDR1 and CDR2 from the germline V gene are SGHDN and FVKESK. V gave up 5 bases and J gave up 11 bases, with 13 bases separating them. The CDR3 covers 12 residues. CDR3 coding DNA: TGTGCCAGCAGCATCTCGGAGGGTAAGCAGTTCTTC. Translated, it gives CASSISEGKQFF.

In the case of this clonotype: A read error may account for a junction end that differs from germline. The chain recombines TRBV27 with TRBJ1-1, with TRBD1 identical over 9 bases. The CDR3 length is 16 residues. Germline values: CDR1 MNHEY, CDR2 SMNVEV (reference sequence). The CDR3 reads CASSLLGQGPITGAFF. In DNA form, the CDR3 reads TGTGCCAGCAGTTTATTGGGACAGGGCCCGATTACTGGAGCTTTCTTT.

The genes are TRBV20-1 and TRBJ1-1; D is unresolved. Germline V gives CDR1 DFQATT, CDR2 SNEGSKA (reference sequence). This CDR3 is built from 12 residues. V was pared by 6 bases and J by 3 bases, with 11 bases between. The CDR3, as DNA: TGCAGTGCCTTTTCCATAGACACTGAAGCTTTCTTT. Protein sequence: CSAFSIDTEAFF.

The J gene is TRBJ2-5, the V gene TRBV6-1, with TRBD1 identical over 9 bases. The J call may not be correct, given that the DNA end is closer to TRBJ2-7. This CDR3 is built from 17 residues. CDR1 MNHNS and CDR2 SASEGT come from the germline V gene. In DNA, the CDR3 is TGTGCCAGCAGTGAAGGGTACCCCGGGACAGGGAGCTACGAGCAGTACTTC. Its protein product is CASSEGYPGTGSYEQYF.

This clonotype was detected only once. The genes are TRBV6-5 and TRBJ1-5; the D is unclear. From germline, CDR1 is MNHEY and CDR2 SVGAGI. The CDR3 is made up of 15 amino acids. V shed 0 bases and J shed 1 base, with 7 bases lying between them. CDR3 sequence: CASSYSEGSNQPQHF. DNA for the CDR3: TGTGCCAGCAGTTACTCGGAGGGAAGCAATCAGCCCCAGCATTTT.

The chain is built from TRBV19 and TRBJ2-7; possibly TRBD1 for D (5 bases). V lost 5 bases and J 5 bases, leaving 13 bases between the germline ends. There are 13 residues in the CDR3. CDR1 is LNHDA and CDR2 is SQIVND in the germline V gene (reference sequence). The CDR3 region is CASSPQVIDEQYF. CDR3 in DNA: TGTGCCAGTAGTCCACAGGTGATAGACGAGCAGTACTTC.

The sample holds a few counts of this clonotype. The chain has TRBV4-2 and TRBJ1-1; 10 bases are a match to TRBD1. The CDR3 runs 13 residues. Losses at the gene ends were 6 bases for V and 5 bases for J; bases not matched to a gene: 3. Germline CDR1 reads LGHNA; CDR2 reads YNFKEQ. The CDR3 DNA sequence: TGTGCCAGCAGTCGGGACAGGGGAACTGAAGCTTTCTTT. It yields the protein CASSRDRGTEAFF.

V is TRBV5-1 and J is TRBJ1-1; weak D call: TRBD1 (6 bases). The CDR3 has 16 residues. CDR1 and CDR2 (germline): SGHRS, YFSETQ. V lost 0 bases, J lost 2 bases, and 14 bases lay in between. CDR3 sequence: CASSLALGQFNTEAFF. CDR3 DNA: TGCGCCAGCAGCTTGGCTCTTGGACAGTTCAACACTGAAGCTTTCTTT.

The chain has TRBV27 and TRBJ1-1, with a weak D call TRBD1 (6 bases). Germline V gives CDR1 MNHEY, CDR2 SMNVEV (reference sequence). V shed 5 bases and J shed 4 bases, with 17 bases lying between them. This CDR3 has 15 amino acids. The CDR3 sequence: CASSPRAGASTEAFF. CDR3 DNA sequence: TGTGCCAGCAGTCCCCGTGCAGGGGCTAGCACTGAAGCTTTCTTT.

This clonotype was observed once. The CDR3 nucleotides read TGTGCCTGTAGGCCGGGGCCCCATGGGGGTGAGCAGTTCTTC. As protein: CACRPGPHGGEQFF. The rearrangement uses TRBV30 and TRBJ2-1; D is possibly TRBD1 or TRBD2 (5 bases each). The CDR3 is 14 amino acids. Trimming removed 6 bases at V and 9 bases at J, with 21 bases between. Germline lookup yields CDR1 GTSNPN and CDR2 SVGIG (reference sequence).

The V and J genes are TRBV15 and TRBJ2-3, with 8 bases fitting TRBD2. Looked up from germline, CDR1 is LNHNV and CDR2 is YYDKDF (reference sequence). Trimming at V came to 7 bases and at J to 4 bases, leaving 7 bases not matched to a gene. The CDR3 sequence is 14 residues long. CDR3 region: CATTGGGSADTQYF. The DNA for the CDR3 is TGTGCCACCACGGGCGGGGGGTCGGCAGATACGCAGTATTTT.

The chain is built from TRBV27 and TRBJ2-4; possibly TRBD1 for D (6 bases). The tail of the sequence fits TRBJ2-7 better, so the J call may be wrong. The CDR3 totals 17 residues. Germline CDR1 is MNHEY and CDR2 is SMNVEV (reference sequence). CDR3 amino acids: CASSLLQGPSLPYEQYF. CDR3 DNA: TGTGCCAGCAGTCTACTACAGGGACCCAGTCTCCCTTACGAGCAGTACTTC.

The gene calls are TRBV7-2 and TRBJ2-4; 8 bases align to TRBD1. Germline loops: CDR1 SGHTA, CDR2 FQGNSA. V lost 3 bases to trimming and J lost 13 bases; unmatched junction nucleotides: 8. The CDR3 is made up of 13 amino acids. This CDR3 reads CASSFWTGWEQYF. Written as DNA, the CDR3 is TGTGCCAGCAGCTTTTGGACAGGGTGGGAGCAGTACTTC.

The V and J genes are TRBV20-1 and TRBJ2-7; unclear D gene. V lost 0 bases and J 1 base, leaving 13 bases between the germline ends. In germline, CDR1 is DFQATT, CDR2 SNEGSKA (reference sequence). The CDR3 has 15 residues. CDR3 nucleotide sequence: TGCAGTGCTAGAGATCACAGAATGAATTCCTACGAGCAGTACTTC. Encoded protein: CSARDHRMNSYEQYF.

The chain recombines TRBV11-1 with TRBJ2-1, with D possibly TRBD1 on 6 matching bases. Germline V gene data show CDR1 as SGHAT and CDR2 as FQDESV (reference sequence). This CDR3 contains 12 residues. V lost 5 bases to trimming and J lost 6 bases, with 8 bases between them. The CDR3 sequence: CASSKDSNEQFF. DNA for the CDR3: TGTGCCAGCAGCAAGGACAGCAATGAGCAGTTCTTC.

This sequence joins TRBV20-1 and TRBJ1-1; 8 nucleotides align to TRBD1. V lost 6 bases, J lost 3 bases, and 9 bases stayed unmatched. Germline V CDR1 and CDR2: DFQATT, SNEGSKA (reference sequence). This CDR3 contains 14 residues. The DNA for the CDR3 is TGCAGTGCCAAGATATACAGGGGGGACACTGAAGCTTTCTTT. Translating gives CSAKIYRGDTEAFF.

This clonotype occurred once. This sequence joins TRBV21-1 and TRBJ1-2; no check of the table's D call, TRBD1, against the DNA was made. TRBV21-1 is listed as a pseudogene. The CDR3 runs to 19 residues. CDR3 coding DNA: TGTGCCAGCAGCAAAGGGGGTGGGCAGGCGGGGCTCGATAACTATGGCTACACCTTC. Protein sequence: CASSKGGGQAGLDNYGYTF.

V gene TRBV6-5 combines with J gene TRBJ1-2, with 7 bases matching TRBD1. V lost 4 bases to trimming and J lost 0 bases; unmatched junction nucleotides: 8. The germline CDR1 and CDR2 sequences are MNHEY and SVGAGI. The CDR3 runs to 16 residues. The CDR3 coding sequence is TGTGCCAGCAGTTCTCCGGGACAGACGACTAACTATGGCTACACCTTC. It codes for CASSSPGQTTNYGYTF.

Here the CDR3 DNA reads TGTGCCAGTAGTCTTCCGGGACAGGGGGACTACAATGAGCAGTTCTTC. Encoded protein: CASSLPGQGDYNEQFF. This rearrangement joins TRBV19 to TRBJ2-1, with 11 bases matching TRBD1. Germline loops: CDR1 LNHDA, CDR2 SQIVND (reference sequence). Trimming at V came to 5 bases and at J to 3 bases, leaving 6 bases not matched to a gene. The length of the CDR3 is 16 residues.

V usage is TRBV20-1 and J usage is TRBJ2-1; 10 bases map to TRBD2. CDR3 size: 15 residues. V lost 4 bases to trimming and J lost 4 bases; unmatched junction nucleotides: 7. Germline values: CDR1 DFQATT, CDR2 SNEGSKA (reference sequence). The CDR3 loop is CSAKSGRVWYNEQFF. The DNA for the CDR3 is TGCAGTGCTAAAAGCGGGAGGGTCTGGTACAATGAGCAGTTCTTC.

Here the CDR3 DNA reads TGTGCCAGTAGTATCGGACAGGGGTATCGGTCACCCCTCCACTTT. Its translation: CASSIGQGYRSPLHF. V is TRBV19 and J is TRBJ1-6; 9 bases are shared with TRBD1. The CDR3 is made up of 15 amino acids. V lost 3 bases to trimming and J lost 10 bases; unmatched junction nucleotides: 7. CDR1 LNHDA and CDR2 SQIVND come from the germline V gene (reference sequence). Drawing the rest from reference TRBV19 and TRBJ1-6, the complete variable domain is DGGITQSPKYLFRKEGQNVTLSCEQNLNHDAMYWYRQDPGQGLRLIYYSQIVNDFQKGDIAEGYSVSREKKESFPLTVTSAQKNPTAFYLCASSIGQGYRSPLHFGNGTRLTVT.

Only a few counts were recorded for this clonotype. The rearrangement links TRBV7-2 to TRBJ2-5; weak D call: TRBD2 (6 bases). This CDR3 region has 16 residues. With 4 bases removed from V and 4 bases from J, the gap between germline ends came to 19 bases. The germline V gene has CDR1 SGHTA and CDR2 FQGNSA. The CDR3 protein is CASSSSGVGGLETQYF. DNA for the CDR3: TGTGCCAGCAGCTCCTCGGGGGTCGGAGGGTTAGAGACCCAGTACTTC.

V and J are TRBV20-1 and TRBJ1-2; 7 bases align to TRBD1. This CDR3 comprises 13 residues. Germline CDR1 is DFQATT and CDR2 is SNEGSKA (reference sequence). V shed 0 bases and J 7 bases; nucleotides not matched to a gene: 5. The CDR3 nucleotides are TGCAGTGCTAGAGAGCAGGGGGTACTTGGCTACACCTTC. Amino acids: CSAREQGVLGYTF.

This clonotype was seen a single time. The chain combines TRBV7-9 with TRBJ2-1, with TRBD2 matching over 10 bases. This CDR3 contains 16 residues. CDR1 is SEHNR, CDR2 FQNEAQ, per germline (reference sequence). J gave up 6 bases and V 3 bases, and 8 bases lay outside the gene matches. CDR3 DNA sequence: TGTGCCAGCAGCTTTTCTAGCGGGAGTTGGTCCAATGAGCAGTTCTTC. This translates into CASSFSSGSWSNEQFF.

This chain uses TRBV5-4 with TRBJ2-7; the D gene is possibly TRBD2 (5 bases). Trimming removed 4 bases at V and 1 base at J, with 18 bases between. Germline V CDR1 and CDR2: SGHNT, YYREEE (reference sequence). The CDR3 runs 16 residues. The CDR3 DNA sequence: TGTGCCAGCAGCGGAGGCCCCTCGGTCCCGTCCTACGAGCAGTACTTC. Amino acids: CASSGGPSVPSYEQYF.

This clonotype was counted a few times. This rearrangement joins TRBV6-6 to TRBJ2-5, with D perhaps TRBD2 (6 bases). V was pared by 3 bases and J by 6 bases, with 11 bases between. The CDR3 spans 13 residues. Germline loops: CDR1 MNHNY, CDR2 SVGAGI (reference sequence). CDR3 amino acids: CASSYSGEKTQYF. For the CDR3, the DNA is TGTGCCAGCAGTTATTCGGGGGAGAAGACCCAGTACTTC.

V and J are TRBV4-2 and TRBJ1-2; D is perhaps TRBD1 (5 bases). The germline V and J ends were trimmed by 1 base and 3 bases, with 21 bases remaining between them. Looked up from germline, CDR1 is LGHNA and CDR2 is YNFKEQ. This CDR3 contains 18 residues. The CDR3 nucleotides are TGTGCCAGCAGCCAAGTGGACGTGACGGCCCGGGGGTACTATGGCTACACCTTC. This sequence encodes CASSQVDVTARGYYGYTF.

This sequence joins TRBV10-3 and TRBJ1-2; D possibly corresponds to TRBD1 (5 bases). The CDR3 is made up of 13 amino acids. Germline CDR1 and CDR2: ENHRY and SYGVKD. Trimming removed 7 bases from V and 8 bases from J, with 17 bases in between. The CDR3 coding sequence is TGTGCCATCAAATCGGACAAGGGTTCGGGCTACACCTTC. This translates into CAIKSDKGSGYTF.

This clonotype came up a few times. The genes are TRBV29-1 and TRBJ2-3; 15 nucleotides agree with TRBD2. The CDR3 is made up of 13 amino acids. Germline loops: CDR1 SQVTM, CDR2 ANQGSEA. With 6 bases clipped from V and 13 bases from J, the junction kept 8 bases outside the gene matches. CDR3 in amino acids: CSVRTSGGADEYF. The CDR3 nucleotides are TGCAGCGTCCGGACTAGCGGGGGGGCTGACGAGTATTTT.

CDR3 in amino acids: CSVESREGYTF. For the CDR3, the DNA is TGCAGCGTTGAATCTAGGGAAGGCTACACCTTC. The chain combines TRBV29-1 with TRBJ1-2; D unresolved. The germline V gene encodes CDR1 SQVTM and CDR2 ANQGSEA. The CDR3 length is 11 residues. The ends were cut back, 2 bases at V and 8 bases at J, with 9 bases in the middle.

The V call is TRBV7-2, the J call TRBJ2-5; a possible D gene is TRBD2 (5 bases). The CDR3 consists of 19 residues. CDR1 and CDR2 (germline): SGHTA, FQGNSA. With 1 base removed from V and 0 bases from J, the gap between germline ends came to 21 bases. The CDR3 reads CASSLVSAILFPYQETQYF. CDR3 nucleotide sequence: TGTGCCAGCAGCTTAGTTAGCGCCATTTTATTCCCGTACCAAGAGACCCAGTACTTC. The full variable domain, in which reference TRBV7-2 and TRBJ2-5 provide the parts outside the CDR3, is GAGVSQSPSNKVTEKGKDVELRCDPISGHTALYWYRQSLGQGLEFLIYFQGNSAPDKSGLPSDRFSAERTGGSVSTLTIQRTQQEDSAVYLCASSLVSAILFPYQETQYFGPGTRLLVL.